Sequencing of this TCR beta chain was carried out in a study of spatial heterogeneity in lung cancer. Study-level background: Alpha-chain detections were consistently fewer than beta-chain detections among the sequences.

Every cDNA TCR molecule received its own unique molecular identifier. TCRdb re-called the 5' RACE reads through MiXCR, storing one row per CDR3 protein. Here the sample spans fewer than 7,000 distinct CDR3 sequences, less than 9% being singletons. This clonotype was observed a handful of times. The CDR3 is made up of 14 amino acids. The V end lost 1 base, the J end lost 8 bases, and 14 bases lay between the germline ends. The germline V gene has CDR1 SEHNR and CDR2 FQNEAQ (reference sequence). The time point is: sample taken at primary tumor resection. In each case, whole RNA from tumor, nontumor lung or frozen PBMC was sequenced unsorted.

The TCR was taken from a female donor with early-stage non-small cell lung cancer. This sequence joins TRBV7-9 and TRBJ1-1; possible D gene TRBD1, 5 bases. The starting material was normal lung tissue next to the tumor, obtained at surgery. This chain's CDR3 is CASSLDGRAAEAFF. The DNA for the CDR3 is TGTGCCAGCAGCTTAGATGGCAGGGCGGCGGAAGCTTTCTTT.